This T cell receptor (beta chain) was sequenced during a study of sequential checkpoint blockade in melanoma. The overall study: Patients were randomized 1:1 to nivolumab-then-ipilimumab or ipilimumab-then-nivolumab first-line.

V shed 2 bases and J shed 5 bases, with 10 bases lying between them. This CDR3 is 14 amino acids long. In germline, CDR1 is SGHTA, CDR2 FQGTGA. Clones were read by immunoSEQ multiplex PCR, and TCRdb kept only the in-frame ones, dropping some. Altogether about 12,000 clones are present, less than 75% being singletons, with the ten largest covering over 20%. The treatment: randomized to nivolumab then ipilimumab (arm A) or the reverse (arm B). PBMC sorting kept live CD3+CD8+ cells without CD19 or CD56. The chain has TRBV7-3 and TRBJ2-1, with D maybe TRBD2 (5 bases). This receptor was identified in a human donor with melanoma. The sequences come from CD8+ T cells sorted from blood (inferred from file names), collected from a patient given nivolumab and ipilimumab in sequence. CDR3 in amino acids: CASSLQLGNNEQFF. CDR3 coding DNA: TGTGCCAGCAGCTTACAACTAGGAAACAATGAGCAGTTCTTC.